This TCR beta chain stems from a study of T cell responses to AZD1222 COVID-19 vaccine. Study summary: Pooling was applied to second doses at about 4 or about 12 weeks.

The CDR3 totals 16 residues. V lost 0 bases to trimming and J lost 3 bases, with 16 bases between them. CDR1 and CDR2 (germline): SGHNT, YYREEE (reference sequence). Here immunoSEQ multiplex PCR was the method, and the copy in TCRdb shows in-frame clones only, minus some. The repertoire consists of 240,000 or so clones, with more than 80% occurring once and the leading ten covering about 0.5%. About this clone: Antigen specificity is unknown.

General study points: Recipients of AZD1222 seropositive at baseline numbered only five or six. Rises in breadth and depth of Spike-specific TCRs came after two AZD1222 doses. It was only after the peak T cell response that any repertoires were sampled.

The chain joins TRBV5-4 to TRBJ2-7; possible D gene TRBD1, 6 bases. Source: peripheral blood, taken on day 0 of AZD1222 vaccination. The TCR comes from an adult in good health. CDR3 bases: TGTGCCAGCAGCTTGGAGGGGACCCCAGGGGTCTACGAGCAGTACTTC. It codes for CASSLEGTPGVYEQYF.